This T cell receptor beta chain was identified during a study of T cell responses to AZD1222 COVID-19 vaccine. Assay used: immunoSEQ multiplex PCR; TCRdb lists only in-frame clones, some missing. The data hold about 270,000 clones, with around 92% observed a single time. Losses at the gene ends were 1 base for V and 9 bases for J; bases not matched to a gene: 7. The CDR3 has 15 amino acids. Per germline, CDR1 SGHRS and CDR2 YFSETQ. This TCR derives from an adult who received the AZD1222 COVID-19 vaccine. This chain joins TRBV5-1 and TRBJ1-6; 7 nucleotides align to TRBD1. The source material was peripheral blood, sampled 28 days after the second AZD1222 dose. The CDR3 DNA sequence: TGCGCCAGCAGCTTGAAGGGGGCCCGCGGTTCACCCCTCCACTTT. Translation gives CASSLKGARGSPLHF.